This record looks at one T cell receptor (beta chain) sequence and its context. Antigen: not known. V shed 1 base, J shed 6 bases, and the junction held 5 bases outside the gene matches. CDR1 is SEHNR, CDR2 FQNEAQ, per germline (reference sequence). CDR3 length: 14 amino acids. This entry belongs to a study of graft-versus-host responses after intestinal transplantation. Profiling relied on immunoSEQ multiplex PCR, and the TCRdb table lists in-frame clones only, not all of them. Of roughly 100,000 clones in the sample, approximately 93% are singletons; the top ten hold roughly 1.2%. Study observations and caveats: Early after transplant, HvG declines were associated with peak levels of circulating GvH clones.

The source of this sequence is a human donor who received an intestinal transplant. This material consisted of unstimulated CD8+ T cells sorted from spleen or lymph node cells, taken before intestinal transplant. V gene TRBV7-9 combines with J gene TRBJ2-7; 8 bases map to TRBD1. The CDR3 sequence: CASSLGTGYSEQYF. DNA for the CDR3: TGTGCCAGCAGCTTAGGGACAGGGTATAGCGAGCAGTACTTC. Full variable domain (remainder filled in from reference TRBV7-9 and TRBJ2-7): DTGVSQNPRHKITKRGQNVTFRCDPISEHNRLYWYRQTLGQGPEFLTYFQNEAQLEKSRLLSDRFSAERPKGSFSTLEIQRTEQGDSAMYLCASSLGTGYSEQYFGPGTRLTVT.